The clone carrying this T cell receptor (beta chain) was observed many times. Its antigen is not identified. The source of the sample is a study of liver allograft versus peripheral blood T cells. Study background: Blood and transplanted-liver T cell receptor repertoires from recipients were compared.

Regarding the study as a whole: Repertoires found inside liver allografts reportedly differed from T cell receptor repertoires in peripheral blood.

CDR1 is ENHRY, CDR2 SYGVKD, per germline. V was trimmed by 2 bases and J by 5 bases, leaving 6 bases between them. There are 12 residues in the CDR3. MiXCR was run by TCRdb on the reads, yielding one entry per CDR3 protein. The sample holds roughly 14,000 distinct CDR3 sequences, 20% to 25% seen once. This chain connects TRBV10-3 to TRBJ1-2; no clear D. The clonotype originates from a human patient who had a liver transplant. A share of the T cells may be of graft donor origin. The CDR3 nucleotides read TGTGCCATCAGTGAGGCCGTTTATGGCTACACCTTC. This sequence encodes CAISEAVYGYTF.